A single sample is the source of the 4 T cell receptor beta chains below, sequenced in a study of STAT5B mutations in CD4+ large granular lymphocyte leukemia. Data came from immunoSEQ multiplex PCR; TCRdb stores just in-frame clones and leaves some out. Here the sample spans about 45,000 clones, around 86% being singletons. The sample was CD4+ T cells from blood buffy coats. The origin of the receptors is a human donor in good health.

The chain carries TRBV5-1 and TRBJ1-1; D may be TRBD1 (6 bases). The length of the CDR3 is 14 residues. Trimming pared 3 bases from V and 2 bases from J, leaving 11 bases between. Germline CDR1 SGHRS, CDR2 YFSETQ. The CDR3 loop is CASSWGTPNTEAFF. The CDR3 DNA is TGCGCCAGCAGCTGGGGGACACCCAACACTGAAGCTTTCTTT. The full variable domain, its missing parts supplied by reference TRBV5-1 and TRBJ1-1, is KAGVTQTPRYLIKTRGQQVTLSCSPISGHRSVSWYQQTPGQGLQFLFEYFSETQRNKGNFPGRFSGRQFSNSRSEMNVSTLELGDSALYLCASSWGTPNTEAFFGQGTRLTVV.

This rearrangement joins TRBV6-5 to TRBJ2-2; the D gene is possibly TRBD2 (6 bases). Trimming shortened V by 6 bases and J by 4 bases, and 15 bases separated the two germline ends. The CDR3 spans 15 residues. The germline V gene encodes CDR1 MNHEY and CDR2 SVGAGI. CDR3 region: CASSRLEHFTGELFF. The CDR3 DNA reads TGTGCCAGCAGCCGACTAGAACATTTCACCGGGGAGCTGTTTTTT.

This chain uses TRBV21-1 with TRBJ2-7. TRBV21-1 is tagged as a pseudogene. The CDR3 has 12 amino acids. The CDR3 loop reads CASSKVVGEQYF. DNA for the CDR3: TGTGCCAGCAGCAAAGTGGTCGGAGAGCAGTACTTC.

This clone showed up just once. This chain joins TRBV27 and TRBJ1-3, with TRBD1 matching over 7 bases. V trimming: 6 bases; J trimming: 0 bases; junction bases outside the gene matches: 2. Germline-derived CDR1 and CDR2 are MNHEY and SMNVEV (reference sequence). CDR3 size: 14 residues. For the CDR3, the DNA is TGTGCCAGCAGGGGACAGAGCTCTGGAAACACCATATATTTT. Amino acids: CASRGQSSGNTIYF.